Listed below are T cell receptor beta chains from one sample, sequenced in a study of blood T cell repertoires in COVID-19. TCRdb's table, derived via immunoSEQ multiplex PCR, lists solely in-frame clones and lacks some. The sample holds 11,000 to 15,000 clones, roughly 89% seen once. Specimen: peripheral blood. The receptors were gathered from a human donor in a cohort sampled during active COVID-19. Each CDR3 is given with its conserved first and last residue. The D gene is left open where the match is weak. The size field is filled for only some rows; it gives once, few, many or a size class.

J gene,V gene,D gene,clone size,CDR3 protein,CDR3 DNA
TRBJ1-2,TRBV24-1,-,-,CATSDPGYGYTF,TGTGCCACCAGTGATCCAGGGTATGGCTACACCTTC
TRBJ2-7,TRBV28,-,-,CASSPRWRAYEQYF,TGTGCCAGCAGTCCCCGATGGAGGGCTTACGAGCAGTACTTC
TRBJ2-4,TRBV19,TRBD2,-,CASSILGGVKNIQYF,TGTGCCAGTAGTATCTTGGGAGGGGTGAAAAACATTCAGTACTTC
TRBJ2-1,TRBV7-9,-,-,CASSFGGYNEQFF,TGTGCCAGCAGCTTTGGGGGGTACAATGAGCAGTTCTTC
TRBJ1-6,TRBV10-3,-,-,CAISVQGQNSPLHF,TGTGCCATCAGTGTGCAGGGGCAGAATTCACCCCTCCACTTT
TRBJ1-1,TRBV5-1,-,-,CASSRSTGTEAFF,TGCGCCAGCAGCCGATCGACTGGCACTGAAGCTTTCTTT
TRBJ2-1,TRBV29-1,TRBD2,-,CSVSWTRTDEQFF,TGCAGCGTCTCTTGGACTAGGACGGACGAGCAGTTCTTC
TRBJ2-3,TRBV5-4,TRBD2,-,CASSGETSGGPSSTDTQYF,TGTGCCAGCAGCGGAGAGACTAGCGGGGGGCCCTCTAGCACAGATACGCAGTATTTT
TRBJ1-3,TRBV4-2,TRBD1,-,CASSQLDRGFGNTIYF,TGTGCCAGCAGCCAACTGGACAGGGGCTTCGGAAACACCATATATTTT
TRBJ2-4,TRBV19,TRBD1,-,CASAKWGQAQNIQYF,TGTGCCAGTGCCAAGTGGGGACAGGCACAAAACATTCAGTACTTC
TRBJ2-2,TRBV12-5,-,-,CASGLGPGIGPGELFF,TGTGCTAGTGGTTTGGGTCCGGGTATTGGCCCCGGGGAGCTGTTTTTT
TRBJ1-5,TRBV28,-,-,CASSFPEGRFPGNQPQHF,TGTGCCAGCAGTTTCCCGGAGGGCCGATTCCCGGGCAATCAGCCCCAGCATTTT
TRBJ1-1,TRBV7-9,-,few,CASSFGTNYGNTEAFF,TGTGCCAGCAGCTTTGGGACAAACTATGGGAACACTGAAGCTTTCTTT
TRBJ1-6,TRBV6-6,-,-,CASSYLDRNSPLHF,TGTGCCAGCAGTTACCTCGACAGAAATTCACCCCTCCACTTT
TRBJ1-4,TRBV4-3,-,-,CASSEGSGNEKLFF,TGCGCCAGCAGCGAAGGGAGCGGGAATGAAAAACTGTTTTTT
TRBJ1-2,TRBV10-3,TRBD1,-,CAIRRDRGNYYGYTF,TGTGCCATCAGGCGGGACAGGGGGAACTACTATGGCTACACCTTC
TRBJ2-5,TRBV12-5,TRBD1,-,CASGGDREEETQYF,TGTGCTAGTGGCGGAGACAGGGAAGAAGAGACCCAGTACTTC
TRBJ1-2,TRBV27,TRBD1,-,CASSLDRGDIGYTF,TGTGCCAGCAGTCTAGACAGGGGGGATATTGGCTACACCTTC
TRBJ2-2,TRBV27,TRBD2,-,CASSLQLAGISAKKNTGELFF,TGTGCCAGCAGTTTACAACTAGCGGGAATATCCGCCAAGAAGAACACCGGGGAGCTGTTTTTT
TRBJ2-7,TRBV11-2,-,-,CASSLGGPRGYEQYF,TGTGCCAGCAGCTTAGGAGGTCCCCGGGGTTACGAGCAGTACTTC
TRBJ2-1,TRBV27,TRBD2,-,CASSPLRLAGDEQFF,TGTGCCAGCAGTCCTCTTCGACTAGCGGGAGATGAGCAGTTCTTC
TRBJ1-1,TRBV3-1/TRBV3-2,-,-,CASSQEWGGNTEAFF,TGTGCCAGCAGCCAAGAATGGGGAGGTAACACTGAAGCTTTCTTT
TRBJ2-1,TRBV11-2,TRBD2,-,CASSFLAGGREQFF,TGTGCCAGCAGCTTTTTAGCGGGGGGGCGGGAGCAGTTCTTC
TRBJ2-7,TRBV7-2,TRBD2,few,CASTLLAEGEQYF,TGTGCCAGCACTCTCCTAGCGGAGGGCGAGCAGTACTTC
TRBJ2-2,TRBV27,-,-,CASSSNQGGELFF,TGTGCCAGCAGTTCCAATCAGGGCGGGGAGCTGTTTTTT
TRBJ1-2,TRBV7-2,TRBD1,-,CASSSRQGAPYGYTF,TGTGCCAGCAGCTCAAGACAGGGGGCACCCTATGGCTACACCTTC
TRBJ2-2,TRBV27,-,-,CASSFQPSRGELFF,TGTGCCAGCAGTTTCCAACCCTCTAGGGGGGAGCTGTTTTTT
TRBJ2-3,TRBV28,TRBD2,-,CGIAGGRDTQYF,TGTGGGATAGCGGGAGGGCGAGATACGCAGTATTTT
TRBJ2-7,TRBV13,-,-,CASSPLGAYEQYF,TGTGCCAGCAGCCCCCTAGGGGCCTACGAGCAGTACTTC
TRBJ2-5,TRBV4-2,TRBD2,-,CASSQDTSGRGETQYF,TGTGCCAGCAGCCAAGATACTAGCGGGAGGGGGGAGACCCAGTACTTC
TRBJ1-1,TRBV6-2/TRBV6-3,-,medium-sized,CASSYSDFREAFF,TGTGCCAGCAGTTACTCCGACTTTCGTGAAGCTTTCTTT
TRBJ1-1,TRBV6-5,-,-,CASRPRTVTEAFF,TGTGCCAGCAGACCCAGGACAGTCACTGAAGCTTTCTTT
TRBJ2-1,TRBV28,TRBD2,-,CASSLWREANNEQFF,TGTGCCAGCAGTTTATGGCGGGAGGCAAACAATGAGCAGTTCTTC
TRBJ1-2,TRBV5-6,-,-,CASSLAPVDSYGYTF,TGTGCCAGCAGCTTGGCCCCCGTGGACTCATATGGCTACACCTTC
TRBJ2-1,TRBV7-2,TRBD2,-,CASSPSVSSGRNEQFF,TGTGCCAGCAGCCCAAGCGTCTCTAGCGGGAGGAATGAGCAGTTCTTC
TRBJ2-2,TRBV29-1,-,-,CSANAANTGELFF,TGCAGCGCCAACGCGGCTAACACCGGGGAGCTGTTTTTT
TRBJ2-7,TRBV7-9,-,-,CASSLSYQGYEQYF,TGTGCCAGCAGCTTAAGCTATCAGGGCTACGAGCAGTACTTC
TRBJ2-3,TRBV7-2,-,-,CASSLQGADTQYF,TGTGCCAGCAGCCTACAGGGAGCCGATACGCAGTATTTT
TRBJ2-2,TRBV27,TRBD1,-,CASSFGDRGNTGELFF,TGTGCCAGCAGTTTCGGGGACAGGGGAAACACCGGGGAGCTGTTTTTT
TRBJ2-7,TRBV7-2,-,-,CASSLGGKYEQYF,TGTGCCAGCAGCCTCGGGGGAAAGTACGAGCAGTACTTC
TRBJ2-1,TRBV5-1,TRBD1,-,CASQTGQGYNEQFF,TGCGCCAGTCAGACGGGACAGGGTTACAATGAGCAGTTCTTC
TRBJ2-3,TRBV6-5,-,-,CASSSLTNTQYF,TGTGCCAGCAGTTCCCTCACTAATACGCAGTATTTT
TRBJ2-3,TRBV4-2,-,-,CASSPSGASGTDTQYF,TGTGCCAGCAGCCCGTCGGGCGCTAGCGGCACAGATACGCAGTATTTT
TRBJ2-2,TRBV7-9,-,few,CASSRLTNTGELFF,TGTGCCAGCAGCCGACTTACGAACACCGGGGAGCTGTTTTTT
TRBJ1-5,TRBV11-2,TRBD1,-,CASSLWTGGDQPQHF,TGTGCCAGCAGCCTCTGGACAGGGGGCGATCAGCCCCAGCATTTT